This TCR beta chain stems from a study of shared clonotypes between healthy human individuals. Overall study: A couple of female and a few male donors aged 18 to 49 were enrolled. General study points: Shared across several donors were approximately 5% of the naive CD4 clonotypes. Incomplete sequencing of sorted subsets was indicated by rarefaction despite large depth.

Donors comprised only Caucasian adults living in Nashville, Tennessee. CDR1 and CDR2 from the germline V gene are MDHEN and SYDVKM. Trimming cost V 8 bases and J 2 bases, with 13 bases left between them. The CDR3 consists of 14 residues. This clone was seen once. The antigen remains unidentified. Using immunoSEQ multiplex PCR, the repertoire was profiled, and TCRdb retains in-frame clones only, with some absent. The table has roughly 2,500,000 clones, over 85% seen once. The V call is TRBV28, the J call TRBJ1-5, with no clear D. Sequencing was carried out using naive CD4+ T cells from PBMCs. Noted subset: CD45RA+ positively selected. The sequence was obtained from a man aged 18 to 29 in good health. Some clones in this sample may be carry-over from other donors' samples. For the CDR3, the DNA is TGTGCCAGCGGCGGAGGTTTTCGCAATCAGCCCCAGCATTTT. Protein: CASGGGFRNQPQHF.